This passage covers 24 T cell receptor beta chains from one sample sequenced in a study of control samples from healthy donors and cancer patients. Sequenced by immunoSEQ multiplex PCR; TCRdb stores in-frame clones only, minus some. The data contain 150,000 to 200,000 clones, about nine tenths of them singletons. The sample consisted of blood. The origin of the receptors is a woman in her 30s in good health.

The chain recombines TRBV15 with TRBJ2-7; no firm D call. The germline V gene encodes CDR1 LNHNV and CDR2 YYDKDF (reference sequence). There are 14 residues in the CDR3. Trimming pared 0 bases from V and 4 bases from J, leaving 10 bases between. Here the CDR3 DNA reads TGTGCCACCAGCAGAGAACATCTTGATTACGAGCAGTACTTC. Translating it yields CATSREHLDYEQYF.

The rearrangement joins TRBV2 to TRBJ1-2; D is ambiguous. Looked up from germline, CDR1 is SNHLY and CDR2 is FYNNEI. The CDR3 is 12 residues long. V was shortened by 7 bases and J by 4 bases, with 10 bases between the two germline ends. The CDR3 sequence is CASTGQVYGYTF. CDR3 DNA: TGTGCCAGCACCGGGCAGGTCTATGGCTACACCTTC.

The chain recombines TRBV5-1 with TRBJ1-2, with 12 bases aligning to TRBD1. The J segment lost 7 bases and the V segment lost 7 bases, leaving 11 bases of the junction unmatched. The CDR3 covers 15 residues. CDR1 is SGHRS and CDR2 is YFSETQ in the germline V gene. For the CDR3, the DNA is TGCGCCAGCTCACTTACACCGGGACAGGGGGCTGGCTACACCTTC. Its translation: CASSLTPGQGAGYTF. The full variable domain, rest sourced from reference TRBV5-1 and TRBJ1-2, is KAGVTQTPRYLIKTRGQQVTLSCSPISGHRSVSWYQQTPGQGLQFLFEYFSETQRNKGNFPGRFSGRQFSNSRSEMNVSTLELGDSALYLCASSLTPGQGAGYTFGSGTRLTVV.

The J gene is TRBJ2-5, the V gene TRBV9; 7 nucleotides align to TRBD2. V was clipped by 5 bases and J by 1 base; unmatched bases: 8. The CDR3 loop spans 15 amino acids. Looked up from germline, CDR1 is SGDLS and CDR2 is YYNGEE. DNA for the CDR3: TGTGCCAGCAGTCCATGGGGAGGGCCCCAAGAGACCCAGTACTTC. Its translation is CASSPWGGPQETQYF.

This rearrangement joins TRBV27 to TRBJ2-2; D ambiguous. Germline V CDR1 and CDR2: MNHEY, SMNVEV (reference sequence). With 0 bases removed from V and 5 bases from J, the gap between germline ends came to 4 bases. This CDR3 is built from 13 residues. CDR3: CASSLSGTGELFF. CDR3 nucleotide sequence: TGTGCCAGCAGTTTATCTGGAACCGGGGAGCTGTTTTTT.

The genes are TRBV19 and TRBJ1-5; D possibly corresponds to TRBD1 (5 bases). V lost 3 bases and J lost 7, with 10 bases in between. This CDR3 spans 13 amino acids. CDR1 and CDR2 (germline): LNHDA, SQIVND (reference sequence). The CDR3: CASSIGGKQPQHF. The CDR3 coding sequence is TGTGCCAGTAGTATCGGGGGGAAACAGCCCCAGCATTTT.

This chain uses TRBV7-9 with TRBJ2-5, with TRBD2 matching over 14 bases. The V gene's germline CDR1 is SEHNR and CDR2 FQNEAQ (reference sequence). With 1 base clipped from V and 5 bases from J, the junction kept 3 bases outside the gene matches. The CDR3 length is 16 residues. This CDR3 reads CASSLGTSGRKETQYF. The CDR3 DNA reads TGTGCCAGCAGCTTAGGGACTAGCGGGAGGAAGGAGACCCAGTACTTC.

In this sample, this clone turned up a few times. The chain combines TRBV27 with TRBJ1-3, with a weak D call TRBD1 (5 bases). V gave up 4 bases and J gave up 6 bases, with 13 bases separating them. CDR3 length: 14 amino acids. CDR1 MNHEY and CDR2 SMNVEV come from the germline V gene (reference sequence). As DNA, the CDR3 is TGTGCCAGCAGTTCCAACAGGCTCCTAAACACCATATATTTT. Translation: CASSSNRLLNTIYF.

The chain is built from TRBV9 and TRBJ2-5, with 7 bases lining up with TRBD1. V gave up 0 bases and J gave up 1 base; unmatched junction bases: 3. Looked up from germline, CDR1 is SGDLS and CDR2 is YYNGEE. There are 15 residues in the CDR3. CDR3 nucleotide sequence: TGTGCCAGCAGCGTAGGGTCAGGGGGCCAAGAGACCCAGTACTTC. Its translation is CASSVGSGGQETQYF.

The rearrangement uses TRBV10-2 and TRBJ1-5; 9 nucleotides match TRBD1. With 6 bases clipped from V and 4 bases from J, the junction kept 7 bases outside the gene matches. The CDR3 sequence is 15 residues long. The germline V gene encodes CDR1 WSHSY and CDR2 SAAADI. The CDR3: CASRAGTGTNQPQHF. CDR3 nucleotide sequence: TGCGCCAGCAGAGCCGGGACAGGGACTAATCAGCCCCAGCATTTT.

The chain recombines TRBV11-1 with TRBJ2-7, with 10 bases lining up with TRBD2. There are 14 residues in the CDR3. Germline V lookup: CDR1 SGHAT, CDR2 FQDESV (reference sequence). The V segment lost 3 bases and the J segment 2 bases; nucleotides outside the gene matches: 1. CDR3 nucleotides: TGTGCCAGCAGCTTTGGACTAGCGGCCTACGAGCAGTACTTC. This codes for CASSFGLAAYEQYF. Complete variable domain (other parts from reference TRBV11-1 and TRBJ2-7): EAEVAQSPRYKITEKSQAVAFWCDPISGHATLYWYRQILGQGPELLVQFQDESVVDDSQLPKDRFSAERLKGVDSTLKIQPAELGDSAMYLCASSFGLAAYEQYFGPGTRLTVT.

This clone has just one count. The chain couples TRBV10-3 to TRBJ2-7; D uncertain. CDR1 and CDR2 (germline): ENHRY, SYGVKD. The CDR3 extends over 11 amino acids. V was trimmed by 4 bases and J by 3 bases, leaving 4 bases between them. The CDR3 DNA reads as TGTGCCATCAGTGTTGGCTACGAGCAGTACTTC. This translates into CAISVGYEQYF.

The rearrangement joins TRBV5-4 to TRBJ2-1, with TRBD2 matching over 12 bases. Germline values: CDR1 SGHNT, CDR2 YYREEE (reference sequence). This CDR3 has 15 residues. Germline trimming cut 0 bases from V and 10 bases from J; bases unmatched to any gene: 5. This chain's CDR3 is CASSLGLAGAEEQFF. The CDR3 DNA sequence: TGTGCCAGCAGCTTGGGACTAGCGGGAGCAGAGGAGCAGTTCTTC.

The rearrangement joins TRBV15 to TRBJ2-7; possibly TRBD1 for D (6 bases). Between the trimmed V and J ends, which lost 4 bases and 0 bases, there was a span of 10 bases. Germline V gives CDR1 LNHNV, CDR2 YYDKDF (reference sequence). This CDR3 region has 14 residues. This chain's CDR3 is CATSTGRGSYEQYF. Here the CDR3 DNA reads TGTGCCACCAGCACTGGCAGGGGCTCCTACGAGCAGTACTTC. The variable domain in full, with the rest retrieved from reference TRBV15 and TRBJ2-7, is DAMVIQNPRYQVTQFGKPVTLSCSQTLNHNVMYWYQQKSSQAPKLLFHYYDKDFNNEADTPDNFQSRRPNTSFCFLDIRSPGLGDTAMYLCATSTGRGSYEQYFGPGTRLTVT.

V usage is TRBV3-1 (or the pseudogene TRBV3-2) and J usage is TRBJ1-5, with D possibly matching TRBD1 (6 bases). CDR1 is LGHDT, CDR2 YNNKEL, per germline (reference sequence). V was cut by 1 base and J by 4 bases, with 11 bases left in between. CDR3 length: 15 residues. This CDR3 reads CASSQGTRGNQPQHF. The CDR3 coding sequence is TGTGCCAGCAGCCAAGGGACAAGGGGGAATCAGCCCCAGCATTTT.

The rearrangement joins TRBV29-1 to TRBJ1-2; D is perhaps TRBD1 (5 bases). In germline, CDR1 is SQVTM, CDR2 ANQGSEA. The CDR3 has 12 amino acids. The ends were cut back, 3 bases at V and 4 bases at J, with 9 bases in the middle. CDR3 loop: CSVEKGAYGYTF. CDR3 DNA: TGCAGCGTTGAGAAAGGGGCCTATGGCTACACCTTC.

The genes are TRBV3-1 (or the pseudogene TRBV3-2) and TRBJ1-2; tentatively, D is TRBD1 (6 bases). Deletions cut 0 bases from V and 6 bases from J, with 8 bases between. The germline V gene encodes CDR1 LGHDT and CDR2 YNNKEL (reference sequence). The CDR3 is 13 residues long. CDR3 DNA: TGTGCCAGCAGCCAAGAAGGGGGACATGGCTACACCTTC. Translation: CASSQEGGHGYTF.

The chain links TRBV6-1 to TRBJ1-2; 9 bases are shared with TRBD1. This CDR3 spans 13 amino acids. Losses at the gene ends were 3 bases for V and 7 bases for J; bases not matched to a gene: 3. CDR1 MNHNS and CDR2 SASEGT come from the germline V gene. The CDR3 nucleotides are TGTGCCAGCAGTGAGGGACAGGGTGGTGGCTACACCTTC. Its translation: CASSEGQGGGYTF.

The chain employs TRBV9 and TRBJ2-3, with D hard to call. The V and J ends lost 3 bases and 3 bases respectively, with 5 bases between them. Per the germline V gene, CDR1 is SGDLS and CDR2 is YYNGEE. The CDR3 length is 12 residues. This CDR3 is CASSARTDTQYF. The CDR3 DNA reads TGTGCCAGCAGCGCGCGGACAGATACGCAGTATTTT.

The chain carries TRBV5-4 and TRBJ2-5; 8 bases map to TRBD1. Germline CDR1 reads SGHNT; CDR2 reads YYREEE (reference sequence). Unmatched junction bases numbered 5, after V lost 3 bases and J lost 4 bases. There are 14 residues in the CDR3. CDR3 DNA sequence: TGTGCCAGCAGCTCCCCCCAGGGGGCAGAGACCCAGTACTTC. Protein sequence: CASSSPQGAETQYF.

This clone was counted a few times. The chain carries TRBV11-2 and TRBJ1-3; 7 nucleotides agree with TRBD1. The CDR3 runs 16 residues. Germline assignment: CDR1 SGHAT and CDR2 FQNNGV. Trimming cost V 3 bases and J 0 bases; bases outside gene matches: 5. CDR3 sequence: CASSFYTGDSGNTIYF. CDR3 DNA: TGTGCCAGCAGCTTTTATACAGGGGACTCTGGAAACACCATATATTTT.

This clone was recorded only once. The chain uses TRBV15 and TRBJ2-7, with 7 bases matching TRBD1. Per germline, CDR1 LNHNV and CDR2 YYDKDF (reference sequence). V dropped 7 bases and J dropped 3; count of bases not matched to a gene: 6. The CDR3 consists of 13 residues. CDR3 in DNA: TGTGCCACCACTGATCCAGGGGGCTACGAGCAGTACTTC. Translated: CATTDPGGYEQYF.

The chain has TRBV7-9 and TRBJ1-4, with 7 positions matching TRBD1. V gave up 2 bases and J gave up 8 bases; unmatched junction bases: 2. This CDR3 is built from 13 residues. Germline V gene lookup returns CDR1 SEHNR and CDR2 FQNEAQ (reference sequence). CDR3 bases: TGTGCCAGCAGCTTACCAGGGGGGGAAAAACTGTTTTTT. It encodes CASSLPGGEKLFF.

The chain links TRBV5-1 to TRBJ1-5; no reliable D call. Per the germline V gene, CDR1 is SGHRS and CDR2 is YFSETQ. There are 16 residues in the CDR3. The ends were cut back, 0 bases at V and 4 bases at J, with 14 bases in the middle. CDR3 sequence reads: CASSLGLARENQPQHF. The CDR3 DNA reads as TGCGCCAGCAGCTTGGGGTTAGCTAGGGAAAATCAGCCCCAGCATTTT.